This T cell receptor (beta chain) is from a study of blood T cell repertoires in COVID-19. The overall study: Italy, Spain and the United States were the sources of the convalescent and acute COVID-19 samples. Nucleic acid was either cDNA or gDNA, and it came from T cells, B-cell-depleted T cells, or PBMCs.

In germline, CDR1 is LGHNA, CDR2 YNFKEQ. CDR3 size: 17 residues. The V and J ends lost 2 bases and 0 bases, in that order; junction bases with no gene match: 7. Original data processing: Amplification of reference gene primers provided the estimated nucleated cell counts. The assay was immunoSEQ multiplex PCR, and TCRdb's table has in-frame clones only and misses some. D and trimming were read from the DNA, whereas the V and J calls and clone size are those reported in that table. The profile shows roughly 35,000 clones, approximately 86% of them singletons. Input material: peripheral blood. This receptor was identified in a man aged 50 or older with active or convalescent COVID-19. This chain joins TRBV4-2 and TRBJ2-3, with TRBD1 matching over 8 bases. In DNA, the CDR3 is TGTGCCAGCAGCCAACGCATTACAGGGGGGAGCACAGATACGCAGTATTTT. It yields the protein CASSQRITGGSTDTQYF.